This entry features one TCR beta chain sequence. Its antigen is not yet known. One base away there is no much larger clone; base qualities are not given. The data originate from a study of shared clonotypes between healthy human individuals (TCRdb year 2020). Notes on the research overall: A couple of women and three men aged 18 to 49 years were included in the cohort. To increase sequencing depth and limit assay-specific biases, TCR repertoire library preparation and sequencing were carried out by different laboratories using diverse techniques. To estimate repertoire size and how much clonotypes are shared between individuals, the study performed deep sequencing of blood TCR repertoires from roughly five healthy adults. For each donor, three plates each were used for CD4 naive and CD4 memory, two plates were used for CD8 naive, and one plate was used for CD8 memory. Per donor, leukapheresis produced somewhere between about 0.94 and 8.9 billion PBMCs. The investigation overall reported the following: Naive subsets generally had larger estimated clonotype richness than memory subsets did. Sampling was limited to blood, and TCR repertoires in tissue likely differ from TCR repertoires in blood. Across a handful of donors, approximately 4.9% of naive CD4, roughly 3.5% of naive CD8, 2.3% of memory CD4, and about 0.44% of memory CD8 clonotypes were shared. Higher generation probabilities were observed for clonotypes shared by all four sorted-subset donors than for non-shared clonotypes. Because the study included a small number of donors, the genetic and exposure-history diversity represented was limited. Incomplete sequencing was indicated by rarefaction of sorted-subset datasets, despite the large sequencing depth. Pairwise subsampling led to the expectation that sequencing depth would affect the degree of clonotype sharing among donors.

Counted from cysteine to phenylalanine, this CDR3 has 14 amino acids. The read is trimmed to its CDR3 DNA, 42 bases read in frame from base 1. V and J are truncated by 3 bases and 1 base respectively, leaving an intervening sequence of 6 bases. The germline V gene (reference sequence) sets CDR1 to SSHAT and CDR2 to FNYEAQ. Healthy HIV-negative adults with no recently reported acute infections or vaccinations were included as donors. Every donor was a Caucasian adult living in Nashville, Tennessee, USA. CD4+ T cells were enriched through magnetic negative selection, after which naive cells were positively selected on CD45RA and the remaining negative fraction served as the memory subset. Blood was collected by leukapheresis, and PBMCs were isolated by Ficoll-Histopaque density gradient centrifugation and then cryopreserved in liquid nitrogen vapor phase. Analytical flow cytometry was used to check the purity and quantity of every magnetically sorted T cell population. From each sorted fraction, genomic DNA was isolated and quantified by UV absorbance on a Nanodrop 2000c.

Using the deep immunoSEQ assay, TCR CDR3 regions were amplified from genomic DNA by multiplex PCR. Extracted genomic DNA from each cell subset was distributed evenly across all wells of several immunoSEQ 96-well plates, and each plate was treated as a replicate. Each replicate PCR for sorted subsets received about 210 ng genomic DNA, equal to about 29,000 T cell genomes. Purified libraries were measured with a Qubit 3.0 fluorometer, size-checked on a Bioanalyzer 2100, and measured again with the KAPA Library Quantification kit. A separate single-read 150-cycle Illumina NextSeq 550 flow cell was used to sequence each immunoSEQ 96-well plate. The original methods were these. Because the immunoSEQ output included only junctional sequences and no quality scores, the filtering could not be the same as the filtering used for full-length reads. To assign V/J genes and CDR3, sequences were annotated against IMGT germline references using PyIR, a Python wrapper for IgBLAST v1.9. Reads with weak V/J assignments (E-value above 1e-6), missing CDR3, stop codons, out-of-frame junctions, or ambiguous translated residues were removed. V3J clonotypes were defined by identical inferred V gene, J gene, and CDR3 amino acid sequence. Percentage overlap between repertoires was calculated by dividing the number of shared unique clonotypes by the size of the smaller repertoire. Repertoire richness was assessed with RTK rarefaction, the Chao1 estimator, and Recon v2.1 estimates of unobserved clonotypes. OLGA was used to compute generation probabilities for all TCRbeta clonotypes that the gDNA method yielded from four donors. Entries here come from immuneACCESS through TCRdb and include only in-frame sequences with V and J called. Some clones fail to appear in such tables; in the studies checked, an unresolved V gene covers under half of the shortfall, and the cause of the remainder is unknown. The V and J calls and clone size come from that table; D and trimming were worked out from the DNA. This sample is represented by roughly 2.2 million clones; 80% to 95% of them were singletons. Of the sample, 0.37% falls within the top ten clones.

Sequenced material: naive CD4+ T cells from PBMCs. The cell subset or site label, read with the paper, signifies: CD45RA+ positively selected. The rearranged segments are TRBV7-7 and TRBJ2-2; the D gene is not confidently resolved. This TCR was recovered from a man younger than 35 in good health. Some clones in this sample may be carry-over from other donors' samples. The CDR3 corresponds to CASSFGENTGELFF. The nucleotide sequence is TGTGCCAGCAGCTTTGGGGAGAACACCGGGGAGCTGTTTTTT.